This T cell receptor (beta chain) originates from a study of T cells after yellow fever vaccination. In the case of this clonotype: Its cognate antigen is unknown.

TCRdb reprocessed the 5' RACE reads with MiXCR, giving one entry per CDR3 protein. This sample yields hundreds of thousands of distinct CDR3 sequences, of which 15% to 20% are seen a single time; over 11% belongs to the top ten. Findings and caveats of the study: There was a small share of clonotypes that showed up in both the CD4 and CD8 compartments. Reappearance after the booster was observed for most primary-vaccination clones (roughly 95% CD4, approximately 90% CD8). The bulk population could contribute abundant contaminating clonotypes to FACS-sorted repertoires. Peaking faster, on day 5 versus 15, the secondary response was nonetheless weaker.

CDR3 length equals 17 residues. Sequenced material: PBMCs, taken 15 days after the yellow fever booster vaccination. This sequence joins TRBV21-1 and TRBJ2-3; TRBD2, as called in the table, went unchecked against the DNA. TRBV21-1 is listed as a pseudogene. This TCR was recovered from a man aged 25-40 years who received the YFV17D yellow fever vaccine. CDR3 DNA sequence: TGTGCCAGCAGCAAAGCGTCTAGCGGGCCAAGCACAGATACGCAGTATTTT. This translates into CASSKASSGPSTDTQYF.